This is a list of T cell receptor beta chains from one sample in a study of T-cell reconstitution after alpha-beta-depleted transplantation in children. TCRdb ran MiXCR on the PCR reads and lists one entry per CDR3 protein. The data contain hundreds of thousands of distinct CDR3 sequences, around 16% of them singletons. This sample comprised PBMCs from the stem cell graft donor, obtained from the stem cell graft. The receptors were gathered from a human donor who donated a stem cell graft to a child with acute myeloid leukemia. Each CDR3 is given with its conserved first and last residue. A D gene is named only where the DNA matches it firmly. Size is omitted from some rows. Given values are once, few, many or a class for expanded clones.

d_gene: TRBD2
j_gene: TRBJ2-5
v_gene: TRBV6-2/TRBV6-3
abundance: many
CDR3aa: CASGNRLAGDRETQYF
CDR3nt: TGTGCCAGCGGAAATAGACTAGCGGGGGATAGGGAGACCCAGTACTTC

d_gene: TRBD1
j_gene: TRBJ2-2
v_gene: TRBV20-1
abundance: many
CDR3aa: CSARGQVNTGELFF
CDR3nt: TGCAGTGCCAGGGGACAGGTGAACACCGGGGAGCTGTTTTTT

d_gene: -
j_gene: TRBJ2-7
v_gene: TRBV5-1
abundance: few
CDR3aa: CASRSITGPTYEQYF
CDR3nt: TGCGCCAGCAGGTCCATTACAGGTCCTACCTACGAGCAGTACTTC

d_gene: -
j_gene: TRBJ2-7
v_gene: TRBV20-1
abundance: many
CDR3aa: CSARDWGRSSYEQYF
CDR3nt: TGCAGTGCTAGAGATTGGGGGAGGAGCTCCTACGAGCAGTACTTC

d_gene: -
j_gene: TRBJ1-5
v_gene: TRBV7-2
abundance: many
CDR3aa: CASSLVGGGQPQHF
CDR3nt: TGTGCCAGCAGCTTAGTGGGGGGAGGACAGCCCCAGCATTTT

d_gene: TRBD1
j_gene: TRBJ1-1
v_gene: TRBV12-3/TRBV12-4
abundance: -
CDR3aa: CASSFRGGGGNTEAFF
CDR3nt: TGTGCCAGCAGTTTCAGGGGGGGGGGAGGGAACACTGAAGCTTTCTTT

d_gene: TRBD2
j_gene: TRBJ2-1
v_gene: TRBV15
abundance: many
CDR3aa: CATSRTSGMVEQFF
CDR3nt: TGTGCCACCAGCAGGACTAGCGGGATGGTTGAGCAGTTCTTC

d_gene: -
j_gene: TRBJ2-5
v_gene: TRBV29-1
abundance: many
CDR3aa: CSVEEIQETQYF
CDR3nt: TGCAGCGTTGAAGAGATCCAAGAGACCCAGTACTTC

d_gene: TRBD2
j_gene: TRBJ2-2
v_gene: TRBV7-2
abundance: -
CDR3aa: CASSLNGLATGELFF
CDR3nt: TGTGCCAGCAGCTTAAACGGACTAGCTACCGGGGAGCTGTTTTTT

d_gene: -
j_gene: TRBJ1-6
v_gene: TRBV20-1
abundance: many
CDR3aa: CSARGGRNHNSPLHF
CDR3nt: TGCAGTGCTAGAGGGGGTAGGAACCATAATTCACCCCTCCACTTT

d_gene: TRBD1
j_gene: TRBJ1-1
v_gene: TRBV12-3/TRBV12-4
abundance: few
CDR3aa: CASSLQGGVGTEAFF
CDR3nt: TGTGCCAGCAGTTTACAGGGGGGCGTCGGTACTGAAGCTTTCTTT

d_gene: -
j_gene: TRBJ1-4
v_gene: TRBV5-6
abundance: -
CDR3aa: CASSFRTVAGEKLFF
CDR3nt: TGTGCCAGCAGCTTCCGGACAGTGGCGGGGGAAAAACTGTTTTTT

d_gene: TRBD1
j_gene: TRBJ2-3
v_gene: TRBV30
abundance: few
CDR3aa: CAWTRTGGRTDTQYF
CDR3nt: TGTGCCTGGACTAGGACAGGGGGCCGCACAGATACGCAGTATTTT

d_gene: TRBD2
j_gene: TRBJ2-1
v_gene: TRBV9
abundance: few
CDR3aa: CASSVVAGGYNEQFF
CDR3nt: TGTGCCAGCAGCGTAGTAGCGGGGGGGTACAATGAGCAGTTCTTC

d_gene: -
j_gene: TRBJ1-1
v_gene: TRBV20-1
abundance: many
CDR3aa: CSASPGRWTEAFF
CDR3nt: TGCAGTGCTAGTCCGGGGAGATGGACTGAAGCTTTCTTT

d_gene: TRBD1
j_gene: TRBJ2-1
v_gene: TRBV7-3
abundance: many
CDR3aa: CASSLGTGGNNEQFF
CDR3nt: TGTGCCAGCAGCTTAGGGACAGGGGGCAACAATGAGCAGTTCTTC

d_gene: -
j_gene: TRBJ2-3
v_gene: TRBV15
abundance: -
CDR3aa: CATSRGLARGTDTQYF
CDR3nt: TGTGCCACCAGCAGAGGGCTAGCCCGAGGCACAGATACGCAGTATTTT

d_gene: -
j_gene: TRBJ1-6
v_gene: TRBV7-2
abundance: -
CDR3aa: CASSLADQYSPLHF
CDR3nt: TGTGCCAGCAGCTTAGCGGATCAATATTCACCCCTCCACTTT

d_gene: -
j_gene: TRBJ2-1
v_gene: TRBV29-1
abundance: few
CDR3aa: CSVDGLSGSSYNEQFF
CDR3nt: TGCAGCGTCGATGGGCTGAGCGGTAGCTCCTACAATGAGCAGTTCTTC

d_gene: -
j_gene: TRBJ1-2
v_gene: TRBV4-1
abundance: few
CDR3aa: CASSQVQGLDGYTF
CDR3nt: TGCGCCAGCAGCCAAGTTCAGGGGTTGGATGGCTACACCTTC

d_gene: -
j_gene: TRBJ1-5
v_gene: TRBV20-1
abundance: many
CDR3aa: CSATPYGSNQPQHF
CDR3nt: TGCAGTGCTACGCCCTACGGAAGCAATCAGCCCCAGCATTTT

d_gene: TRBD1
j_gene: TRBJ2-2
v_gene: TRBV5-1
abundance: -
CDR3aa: CASSLMSGTGTTGELFF
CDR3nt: TGCGCCAGCAGTTTGATGTCCGGGACAGGGACCACCGGGGAGCTGTTTTTT

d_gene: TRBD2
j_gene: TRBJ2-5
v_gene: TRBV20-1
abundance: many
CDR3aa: CSASTSGVQETQYF
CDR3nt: TGCAGTGCTTCGACTAGCGGCGTTCAAGAGACCCAGTACTTC

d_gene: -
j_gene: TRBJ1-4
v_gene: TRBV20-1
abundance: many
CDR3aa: CSARGPEVATNEKLFF
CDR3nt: TGCAGTGCTAGAGGCCCCGAAGTTGCAACTAATGAAAAACTGTTTTTT

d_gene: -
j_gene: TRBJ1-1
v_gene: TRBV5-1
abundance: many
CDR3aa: CASSPEGRESFF
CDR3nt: TGCGCCAGCAGCCCAGAGGGTCGGGAAAGCTTCTTT

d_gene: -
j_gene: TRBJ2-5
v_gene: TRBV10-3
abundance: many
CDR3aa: CAIRGEGEETQYF
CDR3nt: TGTGCCATCAGGGGAGAGGGGGAAGAGACCCAGTACTTC

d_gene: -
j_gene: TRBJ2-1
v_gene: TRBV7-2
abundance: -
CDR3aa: CASSPQRNEQFF
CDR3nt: TGTGCCAGCAGCCCCCAGAGGAATGAGCAGTTCTTC

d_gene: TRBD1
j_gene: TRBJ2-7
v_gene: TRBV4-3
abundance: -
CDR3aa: CASSQLQGANYEQYF
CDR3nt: TGCGCCAGCAGCCAGCTACAGGGGGCTAATTACGAGCAGTACTTC

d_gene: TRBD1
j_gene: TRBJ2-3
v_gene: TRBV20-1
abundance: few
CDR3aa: CSAQGTGYLDTQYF
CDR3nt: TGCAGTGCCCAAGGGACAGGGTATCTGGATACGCAGTATTTT

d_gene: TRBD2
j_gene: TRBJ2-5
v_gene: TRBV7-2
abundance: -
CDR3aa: CASSLAGTSVQETQYF
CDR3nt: TGTGCCAGCAGCTTAGCGGGGACTAGCGTCCAAGAGACCCAGTACTTC

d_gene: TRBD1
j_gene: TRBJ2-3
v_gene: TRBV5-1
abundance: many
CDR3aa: CASSSTGGVTDTQYF
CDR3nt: TGCGCCAGCAGCTCGACAGGGGGAGTCACAGATACGCAGTATTTT

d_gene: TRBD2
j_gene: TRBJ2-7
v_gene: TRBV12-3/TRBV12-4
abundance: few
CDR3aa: CASSPAGGDEQYF
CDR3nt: TGTGCCAGCAGTCCGGCGGGGGGCGACGAGCAGTACTTC

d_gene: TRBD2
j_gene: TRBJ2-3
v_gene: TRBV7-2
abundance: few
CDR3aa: CASSQPLAGGTDTQYF
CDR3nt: TGTGCCAGCAGCCAACCACTAGCGGGGGGCACAGATACGCAGTATTTT

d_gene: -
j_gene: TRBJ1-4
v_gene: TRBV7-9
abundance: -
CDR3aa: CASSLLAPGEKLFF
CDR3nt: TGTGCCAGCAGCTTATTGGCCCCGGGGGAAAAACTGTTTTTT

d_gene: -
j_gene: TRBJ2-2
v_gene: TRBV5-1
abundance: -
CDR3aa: CASSSNANEGLPGELFF
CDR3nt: TGCGCCAGCAGCTCCAACGCCAATGAAGGGCTTCCCGGGGAGCTGTTTTTT

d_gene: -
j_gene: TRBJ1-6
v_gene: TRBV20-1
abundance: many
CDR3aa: CSAIYGKRTESPLHF
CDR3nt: TGCAGTGCTATTTACGGCAAGCGTACAGAGTCACCCCTCCACTTT

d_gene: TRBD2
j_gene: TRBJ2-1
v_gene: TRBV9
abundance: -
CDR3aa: CASSVSSGGFYNEQFF
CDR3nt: TGTGCCAGCAGCGTCTCTAGCGGGGGTTTCTACAATGAGCAGTTCTTC

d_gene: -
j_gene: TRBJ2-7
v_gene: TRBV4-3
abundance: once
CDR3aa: CASSQGRGGGSYEQYF
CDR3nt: TGCGCCAGCAGCCAAGGAAGGGGGGGCGGCTCCTACGAGCAGTACTTC

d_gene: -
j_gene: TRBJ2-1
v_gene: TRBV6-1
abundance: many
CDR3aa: CASTGVGGLEQFF
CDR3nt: TGTGCCAGCACCGGCGTGGGGGGACTTGAGCAGTTCTTC

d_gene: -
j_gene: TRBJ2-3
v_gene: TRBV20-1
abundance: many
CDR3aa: CSARDRGVPHSTDTQYF
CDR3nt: TGCAGTGCTAGAGACCGCGGGGTCCCCCATAGCACAGATACGCAGTATTTT

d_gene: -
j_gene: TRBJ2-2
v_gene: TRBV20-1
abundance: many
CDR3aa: CSARDRVTGELFF
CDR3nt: TGCAGTGCTAGAGACAGGGTCACCGGGGAGCTGTTTTTT

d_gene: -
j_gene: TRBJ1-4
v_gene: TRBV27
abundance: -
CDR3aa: CASSFGRESNEKLFF
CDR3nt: TGTGCCAGCAGTTTCGGTCGGGAGAGTAATGAAAAACTGTTTTTT

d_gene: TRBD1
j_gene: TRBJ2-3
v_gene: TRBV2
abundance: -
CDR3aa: CASQDRGSTDTQYF
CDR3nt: TGTGCCAGCCAAGACAGGGGTTCCACAGATACGCAGTATTTT

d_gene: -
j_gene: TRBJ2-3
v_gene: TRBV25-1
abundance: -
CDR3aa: CASKAAHTDTQYF
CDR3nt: TGTGCCAGCAAGGCGGCCCACACAGATACGCAGTATTTT

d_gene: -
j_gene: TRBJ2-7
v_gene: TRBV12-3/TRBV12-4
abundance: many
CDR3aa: CASSFMDVEQYF
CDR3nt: TGTGCCAGCAGTTTCATGGACGTGGAGCAGTACTTC

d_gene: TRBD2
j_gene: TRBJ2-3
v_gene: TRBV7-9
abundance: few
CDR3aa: CASSPAGGVATDTQYF
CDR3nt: TGTGCCAGCAGCCCTGCCGGGGGGGTAGCTACAGATACGCAGTATTTT

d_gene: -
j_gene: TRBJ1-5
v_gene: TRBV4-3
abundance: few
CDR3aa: CASSQAYLRGRNQPQHF
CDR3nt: TGCGCCAGCAGCCAGGCCTACCTACGGGGGCGGAATCAGCCCCAGCATTTT

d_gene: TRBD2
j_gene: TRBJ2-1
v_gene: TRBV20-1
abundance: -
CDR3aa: CSAKPGTSCYNEQFF
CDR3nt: TGCAGTGCTAAGCCCGGGACTAGCTGCTACAATGAGCAGTTCTTC

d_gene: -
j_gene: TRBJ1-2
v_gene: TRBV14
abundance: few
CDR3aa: CASSPLYYGYTF
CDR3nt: TGTGCCAGCAGCCCTCTTTACTATGGCTACACCTTC

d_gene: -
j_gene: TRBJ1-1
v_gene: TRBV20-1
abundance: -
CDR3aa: CSAVGSTEAFF
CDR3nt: TGCAGTGCTGTCGGAAGCACTGAAGCTTTCTTT

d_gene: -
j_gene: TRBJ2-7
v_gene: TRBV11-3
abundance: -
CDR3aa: CASSLVRVGTDYEQYF
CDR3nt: TGTGCCAGCAGCTTAGTTCGAGTAGGGACTGACTACGAGCAGTACTTC

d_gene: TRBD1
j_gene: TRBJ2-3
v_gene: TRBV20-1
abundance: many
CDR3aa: CSAIRPAGGLGDTQYF
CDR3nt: TGCAGTGCGATAAGGCCCGCAGGGGGCCTCGGAGATACGCAGTATTTT

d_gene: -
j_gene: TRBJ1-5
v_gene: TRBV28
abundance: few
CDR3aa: CASRPLAVNQPQHF
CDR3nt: TGTGCCAGCAGACCTCTTGCGGTTAATCAGCCCCAGCATTTT

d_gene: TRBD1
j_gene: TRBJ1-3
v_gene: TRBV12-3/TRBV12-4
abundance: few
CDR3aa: CASSSPGTGGGNTIYF
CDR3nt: TGTGCCAGCAGTTCCCCCGGGACAGGGGGCGGAAACACCATATATTTT